Listed here are 10 T cell receptor beta chains from one sample, sequenced in a study of blood T cell repertoires in COVID-19 (dated by TCRdb to 2020 to 2021). Library creation used the immunoSEQ multiplex PCR assay. TCRdb took this table from immuneACCESS and kept in-frame rearrangements with V and J called. Such tables lack part of the clones; where checked against another copy, unresolved V genes explain under half of the gap, and the rest is unexplained. This sample gives over 120,000 clones in total; roughly 80% of them show up just once. The ten largest make up about 10% of the sample. Sequences were obtained from PBMCs or T cells enriched from blood (not recorded which). These receptors all stem from a man between 45 and 60 years old who had recovered from COVID-19.

The chain carries TRBV2 and TRBJ1-3; the D gene is possibly TRBD1 (6 bases). Germline V gene sequence: CDR1 SNHLY, CDR2 FYNNEI. This CDR3 has 14 residues. Trimming cost V 10 bases and J 0 bases, with 13 bases left between them. This chain's CDR3 is CATQQGTSGNTIYF. DNA for the CDR3: TGTGCCACTCAACAGGGCACCTCTGGAAACACCATATATTTT.

This clone was observed a few times. The V and J genes are TRBV7-2 and TRBJ1-5, with D uncertain. Germline lookup yields CDR1 SGHTA and CDR2 FQGNSA. Trimming stripped 2 bases from V and 1 base from J, with 6 bases between. The CDR3 is made up of 14 amino acids. CDR3 DNA sequence: TGTGCCAGCAGCTTATCGTCCAGCAATCAGCCCCAGCATTTT. It translates to CASSLSSSNQPQHF.

The chain joins TRBV12-3 or TRBV12-4 to TRBJ2-3; weak D call: TRBD2 (6 bases). This CDR3 has 13 residues. V was pared by 5 bases and J by 4 bases, with 10 bases between. The CDR3 nucleotides read TGTGCCAGCAGTACCAGCGGGCCAGATACGCAGTATTTT. Its protein product is CASSTSGPDTQYF.

This sequence joins TRBV21-1 and TRBJ1-3; no DNA check was done on the table's D call, TRBD1. TRBV21-1 is described as a pseudogene. This CDR3 comprises 15 residues. The CDR3 spells CASSTTANSGNTIYF. CDR3 coding DNA: TGTGCCAGCAGCACGACAGCAAACTCTGGAAACACCATATATTTT.

The chain carries TRBV19 and TRBJ2-1, with 8 positions matching TRBD2. Germline V gene sequence: CDR1 LNHDA, CDR2 SQIVND (reference sequence). The CDR3 contains 16 residues. J gave up 1 base and V 3 bases, and 5 bases lay outside the gene matches. The DNA of the CDR3 is TGTGCCAGTAGTATCCGGCGGGGGGCATCCTACAATGAGCAGTTCTTC. Residues: CASSIRRGASYNEQFF.

Only a few counts were recorded for this clone. The V call is TRBV20-1, the J call TRBJ1-2; D remains unclear. This CDR3 has 10 residues. Germline values: CDR1 DFQATT, CDR2 SNEGSKA (reference sequence). The V gene lost 7 bases and the J gene lost 6 bases, with 9 bases spanning the gap. CDR3: CSGSGDGYTF. CDR3 nucleotide sequence: TGCAGTGGGTCGGGTGATGGCTACACCTTC.

This chain joins TRBV15 and TRBJ1-2, with 8 positions matching TRBD1. Trimming took 5 bases from V and 4 from J; bases not matched to a gene: 9. This CDR3 region has 15 residues. In germline, CDR1 is LNHNV, CDR2 YYDKDF (reference sequence). This CDR3 is CATSRDRQGIYGYTF. The CDR3 bases are TGTGCCACCAGCCGCGACCGACAGGGGATCTATGGCTACACCTTC.

The rearrangement uses TRBV27 and TRBJ2-2; no definite D call. The CDR3 is 13 amino acids. The ends were cut back, 2 bases at V and 6 bases at J, with 7 bases in the middle. The germline gives CDR1 MNHEY, CDR2 SMNVEV (reference sequence). The CDR3 here is CASSLRVAGELFF. CDR3 nucleotide sequence: TGTGCCAGCAGTTTACGTGTAGCCGGGGAGCTGTTTTTT.

The rearrangement joins TRBV5-1 to TRBJ2-6; 12 bases line up with TRBD2. The CDR3 has 21 amino acids. V lost 0 bases and J lost 0; bases outside the gene matches: 10. In germline, CDR1 is SGHRS, CDR2 YFSETQ. Here the CDR3 DNA reads TGCGCCAGCAGCTTGGTACCCACAACTAGCGGGGGGACCTCTGGGGCCAACGTCCTGACTTTC. It codes for CASSLVPTTSGGTSGANVLTF.

On this clone itself: The junction departs from the called germline gene at one end, perhaps through a read error. The chain combines TRBV14 with TRBJ1-2; D is uncertain. The CDR3 spans 12 residues. Germline lookup yields CDR1 SGHDN and CDR2 FVKESK. The CDR3 sequence is CASSQDLGSGWF. The CDR3 DNA is TGTGCCAGCAGCCAAGATCTGGGCAGCGGATGGTTC.